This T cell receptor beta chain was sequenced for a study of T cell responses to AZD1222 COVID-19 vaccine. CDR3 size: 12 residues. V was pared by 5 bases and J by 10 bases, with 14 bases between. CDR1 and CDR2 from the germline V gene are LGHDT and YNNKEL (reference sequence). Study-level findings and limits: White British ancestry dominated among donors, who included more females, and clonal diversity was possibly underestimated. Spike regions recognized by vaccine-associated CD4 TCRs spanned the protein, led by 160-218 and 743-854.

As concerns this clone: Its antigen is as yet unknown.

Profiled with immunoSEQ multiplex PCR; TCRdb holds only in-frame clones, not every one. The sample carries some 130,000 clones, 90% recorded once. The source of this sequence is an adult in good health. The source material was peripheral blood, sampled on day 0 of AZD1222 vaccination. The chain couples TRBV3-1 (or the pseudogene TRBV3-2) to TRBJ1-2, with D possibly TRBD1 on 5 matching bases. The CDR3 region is CASSFRDLLYTF. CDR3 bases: TGTGCCAGCAGCTTCCGGGACCTCCTCTACACCTTC.